Presented here are 24 T cell receptor beta chains from one specimen sequenced in a study of OX40 agonist ivuxolimab in advanced cancers. Some clones are missing from TCRdb's copy, which holds only in-frame ones; the method was immunoSEQ multiplex PCR. The profile covers tens of thousands of clones, with less than 95% appearing a single time and approximately 0.3% taken by the ten largest. This sample comprised CD4+ or CD8+ T cells sorted from blood, obtained in a trial of the OX40 agonist ivuxolimab. The receptors were sampled from an adult with an advanced solid tumor such as melanoma, head and neck, liver or kidney cancer.

The chain uses TRBV7-2 and TRBJ2-3; D remains ambiguous. Trimming left V 5 bases short and J 2 bases short, with 5 bases between. Per germline, CDR1 SGHTA and CDR2 FQGNSA. This CDR3 spans 12 amino acids. The CDR3 DNA reads as TGTGCCAGCAGCCCGTACACAGATACGCAGTATTTT. Translating gives CASSPYTDTQYF.

The rearrangement joins TRBV5-1 to TRBJ2-2; tentative D call: TRBD2 (6 bases). This CDR3 is built from 14 residues. CDR1 and CDR2 (germline): SGHRS, YFSETQ. V gave up 9 bases and J gave up 0 bases, with 12 bases separating them. The CDR3 nucleotides are TGCGCCACCCGGGCGGGAACGAACACCGGGGAGCTGTTTTTT. It codes for CATRAGTNTGELFF.

The V call is TRBV29-1, the J call TRBJ1-3; perhaps TRBD1 as D (5 bases). The CDR3 extends over 12 amino acids. Per germline, CDR1 SQVTM and CDR2 ANQGSEA. Trimming shortened V by 7 bases and J by 0 bases, and 7 bases separated the two germline ends. The CDR3 protein is CSGGSSGNTIYF. The CDR3, as DNA: TGCAGCGGGGGGAGCTCTGGAAACACCATATATTTT.

V and J are TRBV6-1 and TRBJ1-1; tentative D call: TRBD1 (5 bases). The V and J ends lost 5 bases and 10 bases respectively, with 17 bases between them. Germline lookup yields CDR1 MNHNS and CDR2 SASEGT. The CDR3 extends over 13 amino acids. Here the CDR3 DNA reads TGTGCCAGCAGTTTAGAGGGGCGGGGCGGAGCTTTCTTT. Residues: CASSLEGRGGAFF.

The chain links TRBV14 to TRBJ1-4; D possibly corresponds to TRBD1 (6 bases). The CDR3 has 13 amino acids. The germline V gene has CDR1 SGHDN and CDR2 FVKESK. The ends were cut back, 4 bases at V and 7 bases at J, with 10 bases in the middle. The CDR3 sequence is CASSRQGREKLFF. The CDR3 DNA reads as TGTGCCAGCAGCCGCCAGGGGCGTGAAAAACTGTTTTTT.

The gene calls are TRBV6-1 and TRBJ1-1; 7 bases align to TRBD1. Germline trimming cut 1 base from V and 2 bases from J; bases unmatched to any gene: 7. The CDR3 runs 16 residues. The germline V gene has CDR1 MNHNS and CDR2 SASEGT. The CDR3 DNA sequence: TGTGCCAGCAGTGAAGTCCTAGAGGGGGCTAACACTGAAGCTTTCTTT. It encodes CASSEVLEGANTEAFF.

The chain has TRBV15 and TRBJ2-7; TRBD1 matches 9 bases. Germline values: CDR1 LNHNV, CDR2 YYDKDF (reference sequence). The CDR3 is 15 amino acids. Trimming removed 4 bases from V and 1 base from J; junction bases left unmatched: 5. The DNA of the CDR3 is TGTGCCACCAGCAAGGACAGGGGAGTTTCCTACGAGCAGTACGTC. This gives the protein CATSKDRGVSYEQYV.

This clone was counted once. This sequence joins TRBV27 and TRBJ1-4, with D unclear. CDR1 is MNHEY and CDR2 is SMNVEV in the germline V gene (reference sequence). There are 14 residues in the CDR3. The V end was cut by 3 bases, the J end by 0 bases, with 5 bases between. The CDR3 loop is CASSFSATNEKLFF. CDR3 nucleotide sequence: TGTGCCAGCAGTTTCTCTGCAACTAATGAAAAACTGTTTTTT.

This chain connects TRBV5-6 to TRBJ1-5; D is perhaps TRBD1 (6 bases). V lost 2 bases and J 2 bases, leaving 11 bases between the germline ends. This CDR3 region has 15 residues. CDR1 is SGHDT and CDR2 is YYEEEE in the germline V gene. The CDR3 nucleotides are TGTGCCAGCAGCTTTCAGGGGCATCGCAATCAGCCCCAGCATTTT. Its protein product is CASSFQGHRNQPQHF.

V gene TRBV2 combines with J gene TRBJ1-1; D call uncertain. Germline CDR1 is SNHLY and CDR2 is FYNNEI. The V and J ends lost 5 bases and 6 bases respectively, with 10 bases between them. This CDR3 comprises 12 residues. CDR3 residues: CASSTVSSEAFF. CDR3 coding DNA: TGTGCCAGCAGTACGGTTAGCTCTGAAGCTTTCTTT.

The J gene is TRBJ2-5, the V gene TRBV28; 7 nucleotides align to TRBD2. Germline CDR1 is MDHEN and CDR2 is SYDVKM. This CDR3 region has 16 residues. Unmatched junction bases numbered 10, after V lost 3 bases and J lost 3 bases. The CDR3 DNA is TGTGCCAGCAGTTTCCCGGGACTACAAGTTGAAGAGACCCAGTACTTC. Translated: CASSFPGLQVEETQYF.

V is TRBV7-9 and J is TRBJ2-7; a weak D match, TRBD1 (5 bases). CDR3 length equals 13 residues. The germline CDR1 and CDR2 sequences are SEHNR and FQNEAQ (reference sequence). V lost 7 bases, J lost 1 base, and 11 bases lay in between. The CDR3 nucleotides read TGTGCCAGCAACAGGTTAACTTCCTACGAGCAGTACGTC. Translation: CASNRLTSYEQYV.

The V gene is TRBV7-6, the J gene TRBJ1-2; 11 bases line up with TRBD1. Losses at the gene ends were 4 bases for V and 6 bases for J; bases not matched to a gene: 1. The germline CDR1 and CDR2 sequences are SGHVS and FNYEAQ. CDR3 size: 13 residues. The CDR3 sequence: CASSWTGGNGYTF. The DNA for the CDR3 is TGTGCCAGCAGCTGGACAGGGGGCAATGGCTACACCTTC. The full variable domain, completed using reference TRBV7-6 and TRBJ1-2, is GAGVSQSPRYKVTKRGQDVALRCDPISGHVSLYWYRQALGQGPEFLTYFNYEAQQDKSGLPNDRFSAERPEGSISTLTIQRTEQRDSAMYRCASSWTGGNGYTFGSGTRLTVV.

The V call is TRBV27, the J call TRBJ1-1, with no clear D. This CDR3 contains 14 residues. CDR1 and CDR2 from the germline V gene are MNHEY and SMNVEV (reference sequence). Deletions cut 11 bases from V and 3 bases from J, with 19 bases between. In DNA, the CDR3 is TGTGCCGCCAGTCCTGTGGTGGATTACACTGAAGCTTTCTTT. Amino acid sequence: CAASPVVDYTEAFF.

The chain uses TRBV18 and TRBJ1-5; D may be TRBD1 (5 bases). The CDR3 length is 13 residues. Germline CDR1 reads KGHSH; CDR2 reads LQKENI. V lost 2 bases, J lost 7 bases, and 9 bases lay in between. DNA for the CDR3: TGTGCCAGCTCACCATTGAGGGACCAGCCCCAGCATTTT. It codes for CASSPLRDQPQHF.

The chain recombines TRBV6-4 with TRBJ1-5, with 7 nucleotides matching TRBD1. This CDR3 contains 13 residues. CDR1 and CDR2 (germline): MRHNA, SNTAGT. V was pared by 5 bases and J by 4 bases, with 2 bases of the junction left unmatched. The CDR3, as DNA: TGTGCCAGCAGTCCGACAGGGAATCAGCCCCAGCATTTT. This gives the protein CASSPTGNQPQHF.

About this clone: The junction does not match germline at one end; this may be a read error. The chain carries TRBV7-7 and TRBJ2-1, with TRBD2 matching over 8 bases. Per germline, CDR1 SSHAT and CDR2 FNYEAQ (reference sequence). This CDR3 comprises 15 residues. This CDR3 reads CASSLAAGEYNEQFF. CDR3 bases: TGTGCTAGCAGCTTAGCAGCGGGGGAATACAATGAGCAGTTCTTC. Full variable domain (missing parts from reference TRBV7-7 and TRBJ2-1): GAGVSQSPRYKVTKRGQDVTLRCDPISSHATLYWYQQALGQGPEFLTYFNYEAQPDKSGLPSDRFSAERPEGSISTLTIQRTEQRDSAMYRCASSLAAGEYNEQFFGPGTRLTVL.

The chain has TRBV28 and TRBJ2-2, with 7 nucleotides matching TRBD2. V lost 3 bases, J lost 2 bases, and 3 bases stayed unmatched. CDR1 and CDR2 from the germline V gene are MDHEN and SYDVKM. The CDR3 is 15 amino acids. The DNA of the CDR3 is TGTGCCAGCAGTTTTGGGGGGGTAAACACCGGGGAGCTGTTTTTT. This translates into CASSFGGVNTGELFF.

The chain employs TRBV7-6 and TRBJ1-5; 8 bases map to TRBD1. This CDR3 comprises 14 residues. Germline CDR1 is SGHVS and CDR2 is FNYEAQ. V lost 5 bases and J lost 5; bases outside the gene matches: 5. The DNA of the CDR3 is TGTGCCAGCAGCCTAGACAGGGGTCATCAGCCCCAGCATTTT. Translation gives CASSLDRGHQPQHF.

The V gene is TRBV2, the J gene TRBJ1-1; D is unresolved. Germline values: CDR1 SNHLY, CDR2 FYNNEI. Trimming took off 5 bases at V and 1 base at J, with 2 bases between the two ends. CDR3 length: 11 residues. The CDR3 region is CASSTNTEAFF. The CDR3 DNA reads as TGTGCCAGCAGTACGAACACTGAAGCTTTCTTT.

V usage is TRBV12-5 and J usage is TRBJ2-3, with D possibly TRBD1 on 6 matching bases. CDR1 LGHNT and CDR2 FRNRAP come from the germline V gene. The CDR3 loop spans 14 amino acids. V lost 6 bases and J lost 6, with 16 bases in between. The CDR3, as DNA: TGTGCTAGTGGCCGCAGGGGCCTGGGGGATACGCAGTATTTT. Its translation is CASGRRGLGDTQYF.

The rearrangement joins TRBV6-1 to TRBJ1-4; no clear D. The V gene's germline CDR1 is MNHNS and CDR2 SASEGT. The CDR3 contains 16 residues. V was clipped by 3 bases and J by 0 bases, with 11 bases between them. The CDR3, as DNA: TGTGCCAGCAGTGATCAGCCGGCTGCAACTAATGAAAAACTGTTTTTT. Protein product: CASSDQPAATNEKLFF.

The rearrangement uses TRBV7-9 and TRBJ1-2; 8 bases are a match to TRBD1. Germline V gene data show CDR1 as SEHNR and CDR2 as FQNEAQ (reference sequence). V lost 0 bases and J lost 6; bases outside the gene matches: 6. This CDR3 region has 15 residues. The CDR3 loop reads CASSLALDRDNGYTF. In nucleotides, the CDR3 is TGTGCCAGCAGCTTAGCCCTGGACAGGGATAATGGCTACACCTTC.

The rearrangement joins TRBV18 to TRBJ1-3, with a tentative D call TRBD1 (6 bases). Germline V gene sequence: CDR1 KGHSH, CDR2 LQKENI. Trimming stripped 3 bases from V and 4 bases from J, with 10 bases between. CDR3 length: 14 amino acids. This CDR3 is CASSPRTAGNTIYF. CDR3 nucleotide sequence: TGTGCCAGCTCACCTAGGACAGCGGGAAACACCATATATTTT.